Included here is one T cell receptor (beta chain) sequence, with context. It has no known antigen specificity. Per-base qualities were not stored, and no clone one base away is much larger. The data belong to a study of blood T cell repertoires in COVID-19 (dated by TCRdb to about 2020). Context from the whole study: Samples covering the acute and convalescent phases of COVID-19 were provided by collaborators in the United States, Italy and Spain. The material from the prospective study consisted of cDNA or gDNA derived from T cells, B-cell-depleted T cells, or PBMCs. Subjects who had been exposed to COVID-19, were actively infected with it, or had recovered from it provided the deeply sampled blood TCRbeta repertoires that made up the dataset. The repertoires were made available in a free public database intended to serve as a resource for research on the immune response to SARS-CoV-2. The samples were drawn from two sources: the first 160 participants of the ongoing ImmuneRACE study, and 950 to 1,500 subjects contributed by 6 global collaborators. Nearly every sample came with metadata listing a de-identified subject ID, COVID-19 status, age in years and sex. Where available, HLA class I and class II types were obtained from metadata supplied by the sample provider rather than from assay-based typing.

On the study overall, not on this receptor specifically: The amount of clinical and demographic metadata varied by source and participant and was provided uncurated.

TCRbeta CDR3 regions were amplified from genomic DNA using the immunoSEQ Assay, a bias-controlled multiplex PCR. The authors' analysis ran thus. Nucleated cell counts per sample were estimated from amplification of reference gene primers within the assay. To quantify the absolute abundance of each unique TCRbeta CDR3 rearrangement, sequence reads were collapsed and filtered. For each sample, productive Simpson clonality was calculated as the square root of Simpson's diversity index across productive rearrangements. In TCRdb, the immuneACCESS table is reduced to in-frame sequences with V and J assigned. These tables do not hold every clone; where another copy was compared, an unresolved V gene accounts for under half, and the others remain unexplained. D and trimming come from the DNA, and the V and J calls and clone size come from that table. This sample gives approximately 130,000 clones in total; roughly 71% of them show up just once. Jointly, the top ten make up roughly 20% of the sample.

The CDR3 has 15 amino acids, counting the end cysteine and phenylalanine. Only the CDR3 region is kept as DNA, spanning 45 bases read in frame from base 1. Relative to germline, V is missing 6 bases and J is missing 4 bases, with 7 bases of the junction outside any gene match. The CDR1 and CDR2 encoded by the germline V gene are SNHLY and FYNNEI. Each collaborating institution followed its own protocols to collect whole blood in K2EDTA tubes. Collaborator samples were shipped for TCRbeta analysis as frozen whole blood, isolated PBMCs, or DNA extracted from either sample type. The clonotype comes from a man older than 75 with acute or convalescent COVID-19. Sequenced sample: peripheral blood. The rearrangement joined TRBV2 to TRBJ2-3; 10 central nucleotides agree with TRBD1. The nucleotide sequence reads TGTGCCAGCAGCAGGCGGGACAGGGGCCCAGATACGCAGTATTTT. Its protein reads: CASSRRDRGPDTQYF.